This T cell receptor beta chain was identified during a study of T cells after yellow fever vaccination. Trimming cost V 5 bases and J 0 bases, with 11 bases left between them. Germline V gene lookup returns CDR1 SGHAT and CDR2 FQNNGV. This CDR3 is built from 15 residues. TCRdb used MiXCR to reprocess the 5' RACE reads, holding one entry per CDR3 protein. The sample has hundreds of thousands of distinct CDR3 sequences; 3.6% are singletons. This clonotype was detected many times. This TCR was sampled from a man aged 18 to 30 who received the YFV17D yellow fever vaccine. The J gene is TRBJ2-1, the V gene TRBV11-2; D is ambiguous. The sequences come from PBMCs, collected on the day of the yellow fever booster vaccination. The CDR3 spells CASSLLKGSYNEQFF. The CDR3 DNA sequence: TGTGCCAGCAGCCTACTCAAGGGCTCCTACAATGAGCAGTTCTTC.